This T cell receptor (beta chain) was captured in a study of blood T cell repertoires in COVID-19. Study overall: T cells, B-cell-depleted T cells, or PBMCs supplied cDNA or gDNA.

Participant-given clinical history determined each cohort assignment. Measured with immunoSEQ multiplex PCR; TCRdb has only the in-frame clones, and not every one. The repertoire holds about 230,000 clones, with approximately 88% as singletons. Trimming took 3 bases from V and 0 from J; bases not matched to a gene: 4. The V gene's germline CDR1 is SGDLS and CDR2 YYNGEE. This CDR3 has 15 amino acids. Sequencing was carried out using PBMCs or T cells enriched from blood (not recorded which). The V gene is TRBV9, the J gene TRBJ2-3, with TRBD2 matching over 7 bases. This TCR derives from a woman aged 40 to 50 with acute COVID-19. The CDR3 sequence is CASSGGTTSTDTQYF. CDR3 DNA sequence: TGTGCCAGCAGCGGGGGGACTACTAGCACAGATACGCAGTATTTT.